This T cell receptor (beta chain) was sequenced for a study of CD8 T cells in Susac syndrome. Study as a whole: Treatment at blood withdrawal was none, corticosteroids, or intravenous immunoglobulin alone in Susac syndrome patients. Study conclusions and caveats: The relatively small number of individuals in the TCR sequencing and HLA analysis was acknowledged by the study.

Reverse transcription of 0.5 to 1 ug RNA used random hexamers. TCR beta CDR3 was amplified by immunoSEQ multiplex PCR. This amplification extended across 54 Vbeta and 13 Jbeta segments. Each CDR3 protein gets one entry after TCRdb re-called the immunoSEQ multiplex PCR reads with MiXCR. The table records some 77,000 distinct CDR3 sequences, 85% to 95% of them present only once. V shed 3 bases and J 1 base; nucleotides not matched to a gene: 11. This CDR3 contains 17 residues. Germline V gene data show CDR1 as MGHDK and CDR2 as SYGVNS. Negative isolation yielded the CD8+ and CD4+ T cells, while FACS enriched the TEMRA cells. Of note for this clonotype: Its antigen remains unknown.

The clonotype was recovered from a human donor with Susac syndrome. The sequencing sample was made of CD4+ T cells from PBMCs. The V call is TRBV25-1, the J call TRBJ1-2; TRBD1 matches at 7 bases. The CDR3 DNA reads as TGTGCCAGCAGTGAGGGCCGAGGACAGGCCTTTAACTATGGCTACACCTTC. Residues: CASSEGRGQAFNYGYTF.